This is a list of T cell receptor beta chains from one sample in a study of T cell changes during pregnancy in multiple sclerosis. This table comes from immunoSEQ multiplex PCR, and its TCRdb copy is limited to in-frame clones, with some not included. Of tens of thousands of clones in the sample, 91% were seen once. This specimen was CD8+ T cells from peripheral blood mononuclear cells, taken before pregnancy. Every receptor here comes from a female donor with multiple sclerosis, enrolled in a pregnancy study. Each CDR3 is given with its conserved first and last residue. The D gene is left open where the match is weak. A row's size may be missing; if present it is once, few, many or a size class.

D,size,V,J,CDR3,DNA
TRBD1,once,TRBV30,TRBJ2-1,CAWSVRGQGYEQFF,TGTGCCTGGAGTGTAAGGGGACAGGGGTATGAGCAGTTCTTC
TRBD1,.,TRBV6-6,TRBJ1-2,CASSPNRGDGYTF,TGTGCCAGCAGCCCCAACAGGGGGGATGGCTACACCTTC
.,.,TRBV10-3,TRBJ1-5,CAISDREGNQPQHF,TGTGCCATCAGTGACAGGGAGGGCAATCAGCCCCAGCATTTT
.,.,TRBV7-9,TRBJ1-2,CASSIDGGGYGYTF,TGTGCCAGCAGCATAGACGGGGGAGGCTATGGCTACACCTTC
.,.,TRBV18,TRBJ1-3,CASSPPGQQRNTIYF,TGTGCCAGCTCACCACCCGGACAGCAACGAAACACCATATATTTT
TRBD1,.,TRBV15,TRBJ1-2,CATAGQGESYGYTF,TGTGCCACAGCCGGACAGGGAGAAAGCTATGGCTACACCTTC
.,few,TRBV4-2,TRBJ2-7,CASSQKAPGTSDYEQYF,TGTGCCAGCAGCCAAAAAGCCCCCGGGACATCCGACTACGAGCAGTACTTC
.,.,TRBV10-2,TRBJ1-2,CATFGGHLPYGYTF,TGCGCCACCTTCGGGGGGCACCTTCCGTATGGCTACACCTTC
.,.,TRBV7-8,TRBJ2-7,CASSLGDEQYF,TGTGCCAGCAGCTTAGGAGACGAGCAGTACTTC
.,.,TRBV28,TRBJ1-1,CASSSSGGNTEAFF,TGTGCCAGCAGTTCCTCCGGGGGAAACACTGAAGCTTTCTTT
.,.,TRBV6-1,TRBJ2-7,CASSEWEALRTYEQYF,TGTGCCAGCAGTGAGTGGGAGGCCTTGCGAACCTACGAGCAGTACTTC
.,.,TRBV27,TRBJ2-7,CASQQGRYEQYF,TGTGCCAGCCAACAGGGTCGGTACGAGCAGTACTTC
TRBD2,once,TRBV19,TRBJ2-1,CATTIAGGQSEQFF,TGTGCCACTACAATAGCGGGGGGGCAGAGTGAGCAGTTCTTC
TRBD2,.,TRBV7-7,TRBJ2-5,CASSLAPGLAWETQYF,TGTGCTAGCAGCTTAGCACCGGGACTAGCTTGGGAGACCCAGTACTTC
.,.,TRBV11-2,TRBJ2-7,CASSTGLHYEQYF,TGTGCCAGCAGCACGGGACTGCACTACGAGCAGTACTTC
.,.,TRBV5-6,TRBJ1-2,CASSTIRPGLILERYTF,TGTGCCAGCAGCACAATTCGTCCCGGACTCATACTAGAACGCTACACCTTC
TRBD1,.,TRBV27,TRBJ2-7,CASKPGTGLHEQYF,TGTGCCAGCAAACCCGGGACAGGGCTCCACGAGCAGTACTTC
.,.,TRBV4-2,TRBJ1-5,CASSEGSNQPQHF,TGTGCCAGCAGCGAGGGAAGCAATCAGCCCCAGCATTTT
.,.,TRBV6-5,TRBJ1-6,CASLTGYNSPLHF,TGTGCCAGTTTAACAGGGTATAATTCACCCCTCCACTTT
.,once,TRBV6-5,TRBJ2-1,CASSGGTSYYNEQFF,TGTGCCAGCAGTGGCGGGACTTCCTACTACAATGAGCAGTTCTTC
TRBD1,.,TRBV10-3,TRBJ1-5,CAISETGQVYQPQHF,TGTGCCATCAGTGAGACCGGACAGGTTTATCAGCCCCAGCATTTT
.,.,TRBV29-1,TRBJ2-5,CSVPFTGEVRETQYF,TGCAGCGTTCCATTTACAGGGGAGGTGCGAGAGACCCAGTACTTC
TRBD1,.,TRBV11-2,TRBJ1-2,CASSPGQGRGYTF,TGTGCCAGCAGCCCCGGACAGGGTCGAGGCTACACCTTC
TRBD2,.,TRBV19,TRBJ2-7,CASSLSGGGIEEQYF,TGTGCCAGTAGCCTTAGCGGGGGCGGGATTGAGGAGCAGTACTTC
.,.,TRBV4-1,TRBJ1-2,CASSQESSGYYGYTF,TGCGCCAGCAGCCAAGAAAGTTCGGGGTACTATGGCTACACCTTC
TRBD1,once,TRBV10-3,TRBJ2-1,CAISEGDRYPNEQFF,TGTGCCATCAGCGAGGGGGACAGGTACCCCAATGAGCAGTTCTTC
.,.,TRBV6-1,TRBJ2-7,CASSLRAGAYEQYF,TGTGCCAGCAGTCTCCGGGCCGGGGCCTACGAGCAGTACTTC
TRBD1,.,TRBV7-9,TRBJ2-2,CASSPPDRPAGELFF,TGTGCCAGCAGCCCCCCGGACAGGCCCGCCGGGGAGCTGTTTTTT
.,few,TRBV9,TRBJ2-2,CASSVARHGSNTGELFF,TGTGCCAGCAGCGTAGCTCGACACGGATCGAACACCGGGGAGCTGTTTTTT
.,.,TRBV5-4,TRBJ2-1,CASAPPGDNEQFF,TGTGCCAGCGCGCCCCCGGGGGACAATGAGCAGTTCTTC
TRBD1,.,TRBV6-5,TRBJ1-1,CASSIWTGGTEAFF,TGTGCCAGCAGTATTTGGACAGGGGGCACTGAAGCTTTCTTT
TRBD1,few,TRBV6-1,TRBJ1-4,CASSEGTGSEKLFF,TGTGCCAGCAGTGAAGGGACAGGGAGTGAAAAACTGTTTTTT
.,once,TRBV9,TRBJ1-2,CASSVGAVYGYTF,TGTGCCAGCAGCGTAGGGGCAGTCTATGGCTACACCTTC
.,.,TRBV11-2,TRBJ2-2,CASSLDLTNTGELFF,TGTGCCAGCAGCTTAGATCTAACCAACACCGGGGAGCTGTTTTTT
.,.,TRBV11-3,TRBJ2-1,CASSPSGLGLTHEQFF,TGTGCCAGCAGCCCATCGGGACTCGGCCTTACACATGAGCAGTTCTTC
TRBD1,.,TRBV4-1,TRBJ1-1,CASRATGVMNTEAFF,TGCGCCAGCAGAGCCACAGGGGTCATGAACACTGAAGCTTTCTTT
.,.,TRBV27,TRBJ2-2,CASTVGVTPSYTGELFF,TGTGCCAGCACGGTGGGAGTGACCCCTTCGTACACCGGGGAGCTGTTTTTT
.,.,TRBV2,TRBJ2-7,CASSFFQGTHEQYF,TGTGCCAGCAGTTTTTTCCAGGGAACCCACGAGCAGTACTTC
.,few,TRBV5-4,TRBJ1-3,CASGSWGDGNTIYF,TGTGCCAGCGGATCGTGGGGGGATGGAAACACCATATATTTT
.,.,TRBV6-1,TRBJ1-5,CASSDRTVIHFNSNQPQHF,TGTGCCAGCAGTGACCGAACAGTGATTCACTTCAATAGCAATCAGCCCCAGCATTTT
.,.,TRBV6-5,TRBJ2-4,CASSWAQSSIQYF,TGTGCCAGCAGTTGGGCCCAAAGCAGCATTCAGTACTTC
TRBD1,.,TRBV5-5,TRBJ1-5,CASSKDRGKGQPQHF,TGTGCCAGCAGCAAGGACAGGGGAAAGGGACAGCCCCAGCATTTT
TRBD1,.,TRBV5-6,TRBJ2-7,CASSKGTAEQYF,TGTGCCAGCAGCAAAGGGACAGCCGAGCAGTACTTC